There are a few counts of the clone carrying this T cell receptor beta chain. Its matching antigen is unknown. Samples of blood were obtained at baseline, on cycle 4 day 1, and on cycle 7 day 1. The CDR3 consists of 16 residues. Trimming left V 5 bases short and J 0 bases short, with 16 bases between. Germline V gene data show CDR1 as LNHDA and CDR2 as SQIVND (reference sequence). This sample is part of a study of OX40 agonist ivuxolimab in advanced cancers. Across the study: Of the patients, three showed partial responses, one with hepatocellular carcinoma and two with cutaneous melanoma. Study-wide points: More expanded clones were found, on average, in CD8+ than in CD4+ T cells.

Repertoires were generated with immunoSEQ multiplex PCR, while TCRdb's copy carries only in-frame clones and drops some. The data contain around 150,000 clones, 85% to 95% of them seen just once; the ten biggest clones take up 0.9% to 1.2%. V and J are TRBV19 and TRBJ1-2; D possibly corresponds to TRBD1 (5 bases). The receptor was derived from an adult with an advanced solid tumor such as melanoma, head and neck, liver or kidney cancer. This specimen consisted of CD4+ or CD8+ T cells sorted from blood, obtained in a trial of the OX40 agonist ivuxolimab. Here the CDR3 DNA reads TGTGCCAGTAGTCCGGGGACGTGGCCGGCTAACTATGGCTACACCTTC. Its translation is CASSPGTWPANYGYTF.